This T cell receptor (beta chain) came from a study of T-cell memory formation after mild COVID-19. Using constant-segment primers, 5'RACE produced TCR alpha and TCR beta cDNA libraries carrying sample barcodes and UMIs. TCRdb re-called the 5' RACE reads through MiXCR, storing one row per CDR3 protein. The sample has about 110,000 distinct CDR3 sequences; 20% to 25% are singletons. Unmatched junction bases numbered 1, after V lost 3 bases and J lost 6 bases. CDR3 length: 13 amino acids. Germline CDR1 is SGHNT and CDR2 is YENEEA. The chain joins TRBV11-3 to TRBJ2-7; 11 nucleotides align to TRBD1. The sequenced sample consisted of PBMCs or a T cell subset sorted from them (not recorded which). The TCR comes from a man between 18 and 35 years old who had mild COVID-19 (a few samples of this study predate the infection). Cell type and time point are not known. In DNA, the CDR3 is TGTGCCAGCAGCTTCGGGACAGGGGGCGAGCAGTACTTC. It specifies CASSFGTGGEQYF.